The next 18 T cell receptor beta chains were all read from a single sample in a study of T cell changes during pregnancy in multiple sclerosis. Profiling relied on immunoSEQ multiplex PCR, and the TCRdb table lists in-frame clones only, not all of them. The sample carries some 60,000 clones, 92% recorded once. The specimen was peripheral blood, collected in the second trimester of pregnancy. The receptors stem from a female donor in good health, enrolled as a control in a pregnancy study.

The rearrangement uses TRBV5-8 and TRBJ1-1; TRBD1 matches at 9 bases. The CDR3 runs 13 residues. The V gene end was trimmed by 4 bases and the J gene end by 7 bases; junction bases not matched to a gene: 5. The germline CDR1 and CDR2 sequences are SGHTS and YDEGEE. The DNA of the CDR3 is TGTGCCAGCAGCGCGCTGACAGGGGGTGAAGCTTTCTTT. It translates to CASSALTGGEAFF.

The chain combines TRBV18 with TRBJ1-5; TRBD1 might be the D (6 bases). The V gene's germline CDR1 is KGHSH and CDR2 LQKENI. This CDR3 is 17 amino acids long. V dropped 3 bases and J dropped 4 bases, with 19 bases sitting between them. CDR3 residues: CASSPDAGATRNQPQHF. The CDR3 DNA sequence: TGTGCCAGCTCACCGGATGCGGGGGCGACTAGAAATCAGCCCCAGCATTTT.

The count of this clone is one. V and J are TRBV29-1 and TRBJ2-1, with 7 bases that match TRBD2. The CDR3 has 11 amino acids. The germline V gene has CDR1 SQVTM and CDR2 ANQGSEA. Trimming removed 7 bases from V and 7 bases from J; junction bases left unmatched: 4. CDR3 residues: CSATLANEQFF. DNA for the CDR3: TGCAGCGCCACACTAGCGAATGAGCAGTTCTTC.

This chain connects TRBV7-8 to TRBJ1-4; 8 bases map to TRBD1. Germline-derived CDR1 and CDR2 are SGHVS and FQNEAQ. V trimming: 4 bases; J trimming: 2 bases; junction bases outside the gene matches: 9. The CDR3 consists of 17 residues. The CDR3: CASSSRLRQGTNEKLFF. In DNA, the CDR3 is TGTGCCAGCAGCTCCCGCTTGAGACAGGGGACTAATGAAAAACTGTTTTTT.

The V and J genes are TRBV5-5 and TRBJ2-5; 8 bases align to TRBD2. V dropped 2 bases and J dropped 3; count of bases not matched to a gene: 6. This CDR3 spans 15 amino acids. CDR1 is SGHKS and CDR2 is YYEKEE in the germline V gene (reference sequence). CDR3 coding DNA: TGTGCCAGCAGCTTAGCCGGGACTAGTGAAGAGACCCAGTACTTC. Its protein product is CASSLAGTSEETQYF.

This clone showed up just once. The V and J genes are TRBV18 and TRBJ2-6; the D is unclear. The V end was cut by 2 bases, the J end by 4 bases, with 9 bases between. Germline assignment: CDR1 KGHSH and CDR2 LQKENI. There are 15 residues in the CDR3. In nucleotides, the CDR3 is TGTGCCAGCTCACCAGCCGTGAGGGGGGCCAACGTCCTGACTTTC. Protein: CASSPAVRGANVLTF.

This rearrangement joins TRBV2 to TRBJ2-3; TRBD2 matches 7 bases. Germline V lookup: CDR1 SNHLY, CDR2 FYNNEI. The ends lost 3 bases at V and 3 bases at J; junction bases unmatched: 6. The CDR3 is 15 residues long. The CDR3 reads CASSESGKGTDTQYF. DNA of the CDR3: TGTGCCAGCAGTGAGAGCGGGAAAGGGACAGATACGCAGTATTTT.

The chain joins TRBV27 to TRBJ2-6; D unclear. The germline V and J ends were trimmed by 6 bases and 1 base, with 7 bases remaining between them. This CDR3 is built from 14 residues. CDR1 and CDR2 (germline): MNHEY, SMNVEV (reference sequence). The CDR3 is CASRALSGANVLTF. CDR3 nucleotide sequence: TGTGCCAGCAGAGCGCTGTCTGGGGCCAACGTCCTGACTTTC.

The chain combines TRBV27 with TRBJ1-1, with 7 bases matching TRBD1. The CDR3 length is 12 residues. The V segment lost 9 bases and the J segment 5 bases; nucleotides outside the gene matches: 6. From germline, CDR1 is MNHEY and CDR2 SMNVEV (reference sequence). The CDR3 DNA follows: TGTGCCAGTAGACAGGGTGGGACTGAAGCTTTCTTT. Protein product: CASRQGGTEAFF.

This chain uses TRBV2 with TRBJ2-5; 7 positions match TRBD2. CDR1 is SNHLY and CDR2 is FYNNEI in the germline V gene. The trim removed 6 bases at V and 5 bases at J, leaving 6 bases unmatched. The CDR3 is 13 amino acids. The CDR3 coding sequence is TGTGCCAGCAGACCGACGGGAGGCGAGACCCAGTACTTC. The encoded protein is CASRPTGGETQYF.

This clone showed up just a few times. CDR3 in DNA: TGTGCCAGCAGCTTAGAGGGGGCGCAGAGAGCTTTCTTT. As protein: CASSLEGAQRAFF. This sequence joins TRBV7-3 and TRBJ1-1; TRBD1 matches 7 bases. With V trimmed by 2 bases and J by 10 bases, 7 bases remained unmatched. Germline-derived CDR1 and CDR2 are SGHTA and FQGTGA. There are 13 residues in the CDR3.

This clone appeared once. In nucleotides, the CDR3 is TGTGCCAGCTCACCACCCCGGCAGGGGGCTAGAAACACCATATATTTT. Residues: CASSPPRQGARNTIYF. The chain combines TRBV18 with TRBJ1-3, with 8 nucleotides matching TRBD1. With V trimmed by 0 bases and J by 5 bases, 6 bases remained unmatched. The CDR3 spans 16 residues. CDR1 is KGHSH, CDR2 LQKENI, per germline. The complete variable domain, with remaining parts taken from reference TRBV18 and TRBJ1-3, reads NAGVMQNPRHLVRRRGQEARLRCSPMKGHSHVYWYRQLPEEGLKFMVYLQKENIIDESGMPKERFSAEFPKEGPSILRIQQVVRGDSAAYFCASSPPRQGARNTIYFGEGSWLTVV.

This rearrangement joins TRBV15 to TRBJ1-1; no firm D call. Germline CDR1 reads LNHNV; CDR2 reads YYDKDF (reference sequence). The germline V and J ends were trimmed by 0 bases and 0 bases, with 14 bases remaining between them. This CDR3 has 17 residues. In nucleotides, the CDR3 is TGTGCCACCAGCAGAGATAACTGGGCTTCTATGAACACTGAAGCTTTCTTT. Protein product: CATSRDNWASMNTEAFF. The whole variable domain, remainder taken from reference TRBV15 and TRBJ1-1, is DAMVIQNPRYQVTQFGKPVTLSCSQTLNHNVMYWYQQKSSQAPKLLFHYYDKDFNNEADTPDNFQSRRPNTSFCFLDIRSPGLGDTAMYLCATSRDNWASMNTEAFFGQGTRLTVV.

The chain is built from TRBV10-2 and TRBJ1-5; 9 bases are shared with TRBD1. V lost 2 bases to trimming and J lost 6 bases; unmatched junction nucleotides: 5. Germline V CDR1 and CDR2: WSHSY, SAAADI. The CDR3 contains 15 residues. The CDR3 nucleotides are TGCGCCAGCAGTGAGGGGACAGGGTTATCTCAGCCCCAGCATTTT. This sequence encodes CASSEGTGLSQPQHF.

This rearrangement joins TRBV14 to TRBJ1-1; 12 bases map to TRBD1. Germline CDR1 is SGHDN and CDR2 is FVKESK. The CDR3 spans 16 residues. V dropped 5 bases and J dropped 5; count of bases not matched to a gene: 9. CDR3 nucleotides: TGTGCCAGCAGCTCGAACCCGGGACAGGGGGCGACTGAAGCTTTCTTT. Protein: CASSSNPGQGATEAFF. Complete variable domain (other parts from reference TRBV14 and TRBJ1-1): EAGVTQFPSHSVIEKGQTVTLRCDPISGHDNLYWYRRVMGKEIKFLLHFVKESKQDESGMPNNRFLAERTGGTYSTLKVQPAELEDSGVYFCASSSNPGQGATEAFFGQGTRLTVV.

This clone was recorded only once. This chain connects TRBV15 to TRBJ2-1; D may be TRBD1 (6 bases). Looked up from germline, CDR1 is LNHNV and CDR2 is YYDKDF (reference sequence). Trimming took 0 bases from V and 8 from J, leaving 11 bases between them. The CDR3 consists of 14 residues. The CDR3 DNA follows: TGTGCCACCAGCAGAGATTCCGACAGGTATGAGCAGTTCTTC. This gives the protein CATSRDSDRYEQFF.

The chain has TRBV7-2 and TRBJ2-7; 9 bases map to TRBD1. This CDR3 comprises 15 residues. V was pared by 0 bases and J by 1 base, with 1 base of the junction left unmatched. The germline V gene has CDR1 SGHTA and CDR2 FQGNSA. The CDR3 is CASSLAGTGSYEQYF. The CDR3 DNA reads TGTGCCAGCAGCTTAGCTGGGACAGGGTCCTACGAGCAGTACTTC.

The rearrangement uses TRBV2 and TRBJ2-1; TRBD2 is a possible D gene (5 bases). The CDR3 is 17 residues long. Germline V lookup: CDR1 SNHLY, CDR2 FYNNEI. Trimming cost V 5 bases and J 2 bases, with 19 bases left between them. The CDR3 region has the DNA TGTGCCAGCAGTCCAGGAAGGACTCAGATCACCTACAATGAGCAGTTCTTC. Protein product: CASSPGRTQITYNEQFF. Combining the CDR3 with reference TRBV2 and TRBJ2-1 gives the whole variable domain EPEVTQTPSHQVTQMGQEVILRCVPISNHLYFYWYRQILGQKVEFLVSFYNNEISEKSEIFDDQFSVERPDGSNFTLKIRSTKLEDSAMYFCASSPGRTQITYNEQFFGPGTRLTVL.